The present T cell receptor beta chain was sequenced within a study of T cells in localized non-small cell lung cancer. Generated by immunoSEQ multiplex PCR, the TCRdb table keeps only in-frame clones and is missing some. This repertoire shows around 50,000 clones, roughly 88% found once; its top ten account for over 15%. The germline V and J ends were trimmed by 2 bases and 6 bases, with 12 bases remaining between them. Germline CDR1 reads SGHTA; CDR2 reads FQGNSA. This CDR3 is built from 14 residues. This sequence joins TRBV7-2 and TRBJ2-3; D may be TRBD1 or TRBD2 (5 bases each). The clonotype comes from a male donor aged 60 or older with stage III squamous cell lung carcinoma. Source: peripheral blood, taken before any cancer treatment. The CDR3 bases are TGTGCCAGCAGCTTACAAATCAGGGACGATACGCAGTATTTT. As protein: CASSLQIRDDTQYF.